The rows below give T cell receptor beta chains drawn from one sample of a study of cytomegalovirus exposure and HLA in healthy donors. Sequencing was performed with immunoSEQ multiplex PCR; in TCRdb, only in-frame clones are kept and a portion is missing. This sample's table has roughly 73,000 clones. The material sequenced was PBMCs. Receptors originate from a female donor in good health and CMV-seropositive. CDR3s include the opening cysteine and the closing phenylalanine or tryptophan. The D gene is left open where the match is weak.

d_call	j_call	v_call	cdr3_nt	cdr3_aa
TRBD1	TRBJ2-2	TRBV9	TGTGCCAGCAGCGGCAGGGGGTTGGTCACCGGGGAGCTGTTTTTT	CASSGRGLVTGELFF
TRBD2	TRBJ2-5	TRBV6-1	TGTGCCAGCAGTTCCATTGGGACTAGACAAGAGACCCAGTACTTC	CASSSIGTRQETQYF
.	TRBJ2-7	TRBV6-1	TGTGCCAGCAGGAGCTCCTACGAGCAGTACTTC	CASRSSYEQYF
.	TRBJ1-1	TRBV30	TGTGCCTGGAGTCGGACACTGAACACTGAAGCTTTCTTT	CAWSRTLNTEAFF
.	TRBJ1-2	TRBV7-9	TGTGCCAGCAGCTTGGCAGGGGCCGGCTACACCTTC	CASSLAGAGYTF
TRBD1	TRBJ2-7	TRBV19	TGTGCCAGTAGTATAACCGGACAGGGGACCTACGAGCAGTACTTC	CASSITGQGTYEQYF
.	TRBJ1-5	TRBV6-5	TGTGCCAGCAGGACAGGTCGCAATCAGCCCCAGCATTTT	CASRTGRNQPQHF
TRBD1	TRBJ1-2	TRBV7-2	TGTGCCAGCAGCTTTACAGGGGCAGGGGGCTACACCTTC	CASSFTGAGGYTF
.	TRBJ1-1	TRBV11-3	TGTGCCAGCAGCTTAGGGGGGGACACTGAAGCTTTCTTT	CASSLGGDTEAFF
TRBD2	TRBJ2-3	TRBV7-2	TGTGCCAGCAGCTTAAACCCGCTAGCGGGGTTTAGCACAGATACGCAGTATTTT	CASSLNPLAGFSTDTQYF
.	TRBJ1-4	TRBV15	TGTGCCACCAAGGAGATGTGTCCAACTAATGAAAAACTGTTTTTT	CATKEMCPTNEKLFF
.	TRBJ1-4	TRBV30	TGTGCCTGGCAGGACAGCGCGCGGGCAACTAATGAAAAACTGTTTTTT	CAWQDSARATNEKLFF
TRBD1	TRBJ2-7	TRBV7-2	TGTGCCAGCAGCCGAAAAGGGGGCTCTAGCTCCTACGAGCAGTACTTC	CASSRKGGSSSYEQYF
TRBD2	TRBJ2-7	TRBV9	TGTGCCAGCAGCGCCGACCTTGCGGGAGCGATTGGCTACGAGCAGTACTTC	CASSADLAGAIGYEQYF
TRBD2	TRBJ2-5	TRBV9	TGTGCCAGCAGCGAGTTCCGGGAGGCAGAGACCCAGTACTTC	CASSEFREAETQYF
TRBD2	TRBJ2-1	TRBV7-2	TGTGCCAGCAGCCCTTGGACTAGCGGGAGAGGTCGGAATGAGCAGTTCTTC	CASSPWTSGRGRNEQFF